This T cell receptor (beta chain) was captured in a study of blood T cell repertoires in COVID-19. Looking at the study overall: The study drew acute and convalescent COVID-19 samples from the United States, Italy and Spain. PBMCs, B-cell-depleted T cells, or T cells provided the cDNA or gDNA that made up the material.

Per the study methods: Amplified reference gene primers provided the basis for estimating nucleated cell counts. TCRdb keeps only in-frame clones here, not all; method: immunoSEQ multiplex PCR. The V and J calls and clone size come from that table; D and trimming were worked out from the DNA. The sample has about 270,000 clones, approximately 86% seen once. The germline gives CDR1 LNHDA, CDR2 SQIVND (reference sequence). V lost 6 bases, J lost 4 bases, and 4 bases stayed unmatched. This CDR3 is built from 13 residues. The sequenced sample was peripheral blood. This TCR was recovered from a man in his forties with active or convalescent COVID-19. The chain carries TRBV19 and TRBJ2-5; 8 bases are shared with TRBD1. For the CDR3, the DNA is TGTGCCAGTAGGTCAGGGGGCGGAGAGACCCAGTACTTC. Translation: CASRSGGGETQYF.